Shown below are 9 T cell receptor beta chains from a single sample sequenced in a study of beta chain features in type 1 diabetes (dated by TCRdb to 2016 to 2018). Library construction relied on the immunoSEQ multiplex PCR assay. The High Capacity cDNA Reverse Transcription Kit was used to reverse transcribe all of the isolated RNA, meaning that expressed TCRB transcripts were what got sequenced. In its TCRdb copy, this immuneACCESS table keeps in-frame sequences only and misses some clones. Where compared with another copy, unresolved V genes explain less than half of these, and the others have no known cause. The table for this sample lists 450,000 or so clones; around 10% of them were counted only once. The top ten constitute 0.045% to 0.06% of the sample. Sequencing used naive CD4+ T cells from blood. The label giving this sample's cell subset or site can be read as: true naive CD4+ T cells. All receptors derive from a woman in her late teens or twenties in good health.

V and J are TRBV5-1 and TRBJ2-1; the D gene is possibly TRBD1 (6 bases). CDR3 length: 13 residues. Germline CDR1 is SGHRS and CDR2 is YFSETQ. Trimming shortened V by 4 bases and J by 6 bases, and 11 bases separated the two germline ends. The CDR3 protein is CASSHPDSNEQFF. The CDR3 DNA follows: TGCGCCAGCAGCCACCCGGACAGCAATGAGCAGTTCTTC.

V usage is TRBV27 and J usage is TRBJ1-4; no definite D call. CDR1 and CDR2 (germline): MNHEY, SMNVEV (reference sequence). V was clipped by 4 bases and J by 10 bases, with 22 bases between them. CDR3 size: 16 residues. CDR3 DNA: TGTGCCAGCAGTTCTACCTACAGCCAGACGAGAGGAAAACTGTTTTTT. Its protein is CASSSTYSQTRGKLFF. The complete variable domain, with remaining parts taken from reference TRBV27 and TRBJ1-4, reads EAQVTQNPRYLITVTGKKLTVTCSQNMNHEYMSWYRQDPGLGLRQIYYSMNVEVTDKGDVPEGYKVSRKEKRNFPLILESPSPNQTSLYFCASSSTYSQTRGKLFFGSGTQLSVL.

V gene TRBV29-1 combines with J gene TRBJ2-1; the match to TRBD1 covers 7 bases. CDR3 length: 14 residues. CDR1 and CDR2 from the germline V gene are SQVTM and ANQGSEA. The ends lost 6 bases at V and 7 bases at J; junction bases unmatched: 12. CDR3 residues: CSVEIGLRGNEQFF. The DNA of the CDR3 is TGCAGCGTCGAAATAGGACTCAGGGGGAATGAGCAGTTCTTC.

V is TRBV5-1 and J is TRBJ1-6; D gene ambiguous. Germline-derived CDR1 and CDR2 are SGHRS and YFSETQ. The germline V and J ends were trimmed by 4 bases and 7 bases, with 9 bases remaining between them. CDR3 size: 13 residues. DNA for the CDR3: TGCGCCAGCAGCCTTGGACCAAATTCACCCCTCCACTTT. This sequence encodes CASSLGPNSPLHF.

V is TRBV5-1 and J is TRBJ1-5, with 7 bases identical to TRBD1. V shed 0 bases and J 6 bases; nucleotides not matched to a gene: 6. The CDR3 covers 15 residues. Looked up from germline, CDR1 is SGHRS and CDR2 is YFSETQ. The CDR3 nucleotides read TGCGCCAGCAGCTTGGGCACAGGGGCTGGTCAGCCCCAGCATTTT. Translation gives CASSLGTGAGQPQHF.

The J gene is TRBJ1-1, the V gene TRBV5-6; TRBD1 aligns across 8 bases. Per germline, CDR1 SGHDT and CDR2 YYEEEE. This CDR3 has 15 amino acids. J lost 2 bases, V lost 2 bases, and 5 bases had no gene match. In DNA form, the CDR3 reads TGTGCCAGCAGCTTACTGACAGGGGTAAACACTGAAGCTTTCTTT. Translation gives CASSLLTGVNTEAFF.

This clone was seen only a few times. The chain uses TRBV9 and TRBJ2-2; 8 bases align to TRBD1. The CDR3 totals 13 residues. V gave up 1 base and J gave up 13 bases; unmatched junction bases: 6. Germline CDR1 reads SGDLS; CDR2 reads YYNGEE. In DNA, the CDR3 is TGTGCCAGCAGCGTACCAGGGGGCAGAACGCTGTTTTTT. Protein product: CASSVPGGRTLFF.

V is TRBV10-3 and J is TRBJ1-5; D perhaps matches TRBD1 (6 bases). The CDR3 length is 14 residues. CDR1 is ENHRY, CDR2 SYGVKD, per germline. The germline V and J ends were trimmed by 7 bases and 4 bases, with 14 bases remaining between them. The CDR3 protein is CAITEQGYNQPQHF. CDR3 sequence (DNA): TGTGCCATCACTGAACAGGGCTATAATCAGCCCCAGCATTTT.

The chain is built from TRBV7-6 and TRBJ2-5, with 8 bases that match TRBD2. V lost 1 base, J lost 5 bases, and 6 bases stayed unmatched. The CDR3 extends over 15 amino acids. Germline-derived CDR1 and CDR2 are SGHVS and FNYEAQ. The CDR3 reads CASSLERGGFETQYF. CDR3 sequence (DNA): TGTGCCAGCAGCTTAGAACGGGGGGGCTTCGAGACCCAGTACTTC.